The TCR beta chain described here comes from a study of human T cells and chemical hapten exposure. At the level of the study: An approximately 2 cm by approximately 2 cm inner upper arm patch received 2% DPC for sensitization. General study findings and limits: With alopecia, donors may have immune responses unlike healthy people's.

Per germline, CDR1 SGHRS and CDR2 YFSETQ. The junction had 5 bases not matched to a gene; V was cut back by 1 base and J by 0 bases. CDR3 length equals 16 residues. Each CDR3 protein is one row after TCRdb ran MiXCR on the RACE reads. The sample carries some 50,000 distinct CDR3 sequences, 9% to 9.5% recorded once. A few counts support this clonotype. Its matching antigen is unknown. Time point denoted: patch test 1, 2 weeks after DPC sensitization. Treatment reported: therapeutic diphenylcyclopropenone sensitization with weekly scalp DPC. Whole blood, unfractionated, served as the material for total RNA extraction.

The clonotype was recovered from a woman aged 40 to 55 with alopecia areata. Some clones in this sample may be carry-over from other donors' samples. Here the sequenced sample was whole blood, taken in connection with sensitization to the hapten diphenylcyclopropenone (DPC). V and J are TRBV5-1 and TRBJ2-3, with 7 bases aligning to TRBD2. The DNA for the CDR3 is TGCGCCAGCAGCTTGAACGTGCGGGGGAGCACAGATACGCAGTATTTT. It is translated as CASSLNVRGSTDTQYF.